This T cell receptor beta chain emerged from a study of cytomegalovirus exposure and HLA in healthy donors. Primers for the PCR totalled 60 Vbeta and 13 Jbeta. The repertoire was sequenced with immunoSEQ multiplex PCR; TCRdb's copy has only in-frame clones and lacks some. The repertoire shows about 140,000 clones; the top ten hold 0.96%. The CDR3 contains 12 residues. J lost 11 bases, V lost 6 bases, and 8 bases had no gene match. CDR1 and CDR2 (germline): SNHLY, FYNNEI. V and J are TRBV2 and TRBJ1-1, with TRBD1 identical over 8 bases. Sequencing was performed on PBMCs. This receptor was taken from a male donor in good health and CMV-seronegative. CDR3 protein: CASSPMDRAAFF. The CDR3, as DNA: TGTGCCAGCAGCCCGATGGACAGGGCGGCTTTCTTT.